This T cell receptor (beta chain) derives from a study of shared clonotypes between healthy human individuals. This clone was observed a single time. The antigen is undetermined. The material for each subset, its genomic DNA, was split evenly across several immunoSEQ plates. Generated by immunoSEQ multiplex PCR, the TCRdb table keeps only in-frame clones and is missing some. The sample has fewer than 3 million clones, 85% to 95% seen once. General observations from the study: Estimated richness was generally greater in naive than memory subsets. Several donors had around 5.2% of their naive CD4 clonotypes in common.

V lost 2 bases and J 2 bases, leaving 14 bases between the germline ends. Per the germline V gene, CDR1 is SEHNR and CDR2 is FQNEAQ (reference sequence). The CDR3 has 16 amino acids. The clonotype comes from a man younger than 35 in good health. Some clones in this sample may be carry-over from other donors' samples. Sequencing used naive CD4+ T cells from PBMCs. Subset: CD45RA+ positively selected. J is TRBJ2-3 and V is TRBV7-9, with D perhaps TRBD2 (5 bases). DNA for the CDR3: TGTGCCAGCAGCTTATGGGAGAGAGCGGACACAGATACGCAGTATTTT. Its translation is CASSLWERADTDTQYF.